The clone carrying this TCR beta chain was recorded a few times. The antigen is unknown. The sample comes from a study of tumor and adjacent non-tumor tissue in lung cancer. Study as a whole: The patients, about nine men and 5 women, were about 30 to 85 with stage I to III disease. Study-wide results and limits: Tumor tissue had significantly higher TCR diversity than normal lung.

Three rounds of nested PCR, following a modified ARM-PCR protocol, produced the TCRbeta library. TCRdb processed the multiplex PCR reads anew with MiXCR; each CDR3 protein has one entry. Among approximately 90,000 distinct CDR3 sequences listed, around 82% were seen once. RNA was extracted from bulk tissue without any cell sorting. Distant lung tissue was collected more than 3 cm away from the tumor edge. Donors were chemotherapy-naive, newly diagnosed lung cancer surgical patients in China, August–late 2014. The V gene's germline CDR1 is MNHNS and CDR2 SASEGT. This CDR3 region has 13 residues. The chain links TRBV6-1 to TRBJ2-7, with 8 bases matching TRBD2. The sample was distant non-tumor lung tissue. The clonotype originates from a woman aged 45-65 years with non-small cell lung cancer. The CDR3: CASGAGEFHEQYF. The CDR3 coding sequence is TGTGCAAGCGGAGCGGGAGAGTTCCACGAGCAGTACTTC.